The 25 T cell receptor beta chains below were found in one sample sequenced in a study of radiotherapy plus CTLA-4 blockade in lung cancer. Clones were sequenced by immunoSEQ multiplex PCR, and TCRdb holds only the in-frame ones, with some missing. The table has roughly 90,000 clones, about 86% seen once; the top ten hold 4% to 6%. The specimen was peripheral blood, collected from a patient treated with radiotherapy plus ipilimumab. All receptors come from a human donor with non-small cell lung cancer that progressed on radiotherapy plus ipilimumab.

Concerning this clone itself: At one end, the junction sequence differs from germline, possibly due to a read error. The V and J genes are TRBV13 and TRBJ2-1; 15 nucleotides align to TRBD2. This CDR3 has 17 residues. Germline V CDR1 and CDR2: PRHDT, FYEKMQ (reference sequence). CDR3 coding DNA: TGTGCCAGCAGCGTAGGGACTAGCGGGAGGTTTAGTAATGAGCAGTTCTTC. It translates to CASSVGTSGRFSNEQFF.

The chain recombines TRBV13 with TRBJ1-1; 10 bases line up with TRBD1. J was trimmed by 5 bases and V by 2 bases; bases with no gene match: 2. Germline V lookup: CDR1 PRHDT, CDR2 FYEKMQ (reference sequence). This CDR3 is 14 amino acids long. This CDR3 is CASSLPDRGTEAFF. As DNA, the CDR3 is TGTGCCAGCAGCTTACCGGACAGGGGGACTGAAGCTTTCTTT. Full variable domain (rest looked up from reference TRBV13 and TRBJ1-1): AAGVIQSPRHLIKEKRETATLKCYPIPRHDTVYWYQQGPGQDPQFLISFYEKMQSDKGSIPDRFSAQQFSDYHSELNMSSLELGDSALYFCASSLPDRGTEAFFGQGTRLTVV.

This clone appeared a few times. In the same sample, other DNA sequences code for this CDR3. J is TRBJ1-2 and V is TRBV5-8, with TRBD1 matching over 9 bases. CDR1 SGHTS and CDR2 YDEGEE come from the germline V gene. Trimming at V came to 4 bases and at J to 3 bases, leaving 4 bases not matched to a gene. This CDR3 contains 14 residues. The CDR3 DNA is TGTGCCAGCAGCAAGTGGACAGGGGACTATGGCTACACCTTC. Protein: CASSKWTGDYGYTF. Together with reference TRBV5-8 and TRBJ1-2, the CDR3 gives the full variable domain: EAGVTQSPTHLIKTRGQQATLRCSPISGHTSVYWYQQALGLGLQFLLWYDEGEERNRGNFPPRFSGRQFPNYSSELNVNALELEDSALYLCASSKWTGDYGYTFGSGTRLTVV.

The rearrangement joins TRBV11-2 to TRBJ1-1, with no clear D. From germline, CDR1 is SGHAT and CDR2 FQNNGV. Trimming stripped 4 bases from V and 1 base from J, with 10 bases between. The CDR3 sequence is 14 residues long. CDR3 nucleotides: TGTGCCAGCAGCTCCCTCTTTCGGAACACTGAAGCTTTCTTT. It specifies CASSSLFRNTEAFF.

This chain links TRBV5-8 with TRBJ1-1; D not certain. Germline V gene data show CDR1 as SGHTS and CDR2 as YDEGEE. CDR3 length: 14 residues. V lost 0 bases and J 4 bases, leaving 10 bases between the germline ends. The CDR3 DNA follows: TGTGCCAGCAGCTTGGGTAGGAGGACCACTGAAGCTTTCTTT. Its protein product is CASSLGRRTTEAFF.

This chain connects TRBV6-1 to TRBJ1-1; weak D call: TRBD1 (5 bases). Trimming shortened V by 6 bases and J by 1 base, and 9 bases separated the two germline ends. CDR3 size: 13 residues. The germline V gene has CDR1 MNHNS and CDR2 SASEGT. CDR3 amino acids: CASSGDRNTEAFF. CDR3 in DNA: TGTGCCAGCAGCGGGGACCGGAACACTGAAGCTTTCTTT.

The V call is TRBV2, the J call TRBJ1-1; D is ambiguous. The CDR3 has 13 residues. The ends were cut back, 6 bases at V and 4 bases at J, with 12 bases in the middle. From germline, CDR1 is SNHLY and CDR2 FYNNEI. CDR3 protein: CASSSQIVTEAFF. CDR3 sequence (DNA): TGTGCCAGCAGCAGCCAGATTGTCACTGAAGCTTTCTTT.

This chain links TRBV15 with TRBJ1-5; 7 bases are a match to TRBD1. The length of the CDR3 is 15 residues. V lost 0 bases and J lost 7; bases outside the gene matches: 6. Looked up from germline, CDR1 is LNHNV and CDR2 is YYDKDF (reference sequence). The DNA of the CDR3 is TGTGCCACCAGCAGAGATGGCACAGGGGCCCAGCCCCAGCATTTT. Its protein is CATSRDGTGAQPQHF.

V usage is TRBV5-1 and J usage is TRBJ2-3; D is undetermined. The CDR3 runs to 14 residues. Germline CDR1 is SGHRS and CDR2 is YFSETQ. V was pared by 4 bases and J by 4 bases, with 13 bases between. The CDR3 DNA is TGCGCCAGCAGCGACGGGTCTAGTGCAGATACGCAGTATTTT. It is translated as CASSDGSSADTQYF.

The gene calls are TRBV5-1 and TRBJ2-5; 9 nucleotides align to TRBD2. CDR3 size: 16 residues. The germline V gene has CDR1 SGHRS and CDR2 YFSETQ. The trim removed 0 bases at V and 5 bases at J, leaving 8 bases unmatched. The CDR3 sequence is CASSLGALAGRETQYF. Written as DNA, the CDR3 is TGCGCCAGCAGCTTGGGGGCCCTAGCGGGACGGGAGACCCAGTACTTC.

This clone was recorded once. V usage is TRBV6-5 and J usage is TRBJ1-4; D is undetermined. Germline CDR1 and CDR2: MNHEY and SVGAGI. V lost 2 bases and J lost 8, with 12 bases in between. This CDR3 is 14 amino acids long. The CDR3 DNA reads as TGTGCCAGCAGTTACGGCGGAGTTCGGGAAAAACTGTTTTTT. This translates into CASSYGGVREKLFF.

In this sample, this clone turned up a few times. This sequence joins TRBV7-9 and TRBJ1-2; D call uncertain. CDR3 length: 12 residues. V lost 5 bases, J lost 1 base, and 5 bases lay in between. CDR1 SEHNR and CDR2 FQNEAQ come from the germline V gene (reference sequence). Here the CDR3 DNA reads TGTGCCAGCAGCACCTATAACTATGGCTACACCTTC. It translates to CASSTYNYGYTF.

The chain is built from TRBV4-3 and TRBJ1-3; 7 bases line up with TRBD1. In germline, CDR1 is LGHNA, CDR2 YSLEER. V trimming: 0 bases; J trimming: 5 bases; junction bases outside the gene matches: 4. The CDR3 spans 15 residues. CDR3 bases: TGCGCCAGCAGCCAAGATGACAGGGCAAGAAACACCATATATTTT. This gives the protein CASSQDDRARNTIYF.

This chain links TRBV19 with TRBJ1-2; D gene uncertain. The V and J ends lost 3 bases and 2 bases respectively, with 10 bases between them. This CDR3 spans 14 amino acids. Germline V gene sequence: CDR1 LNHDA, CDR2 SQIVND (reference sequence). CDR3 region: CASSIIRSNYGYTF. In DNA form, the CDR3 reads TGTGCCAGTAGTATTATTAGGTCGAACTATGGCTACACCTTC.

The CDR3 bases are TGTGCCAGCAGCTCGGGGACAGGGGGCGATGGCTACACCTTC. Protein: CASSSGTGGDGYTF. This chain links TRBV5-4 with TRBJ1-2, with TRBD1 matching over 12 bases. The CDR3 totals 14 residues. Losses at the gene ends were 3 bases for V and 6 bases for J; bases not matched to a gene: 3. Germline-derived CDR1 and CDR2 are SGHNT and YYREEE (reference sequence).

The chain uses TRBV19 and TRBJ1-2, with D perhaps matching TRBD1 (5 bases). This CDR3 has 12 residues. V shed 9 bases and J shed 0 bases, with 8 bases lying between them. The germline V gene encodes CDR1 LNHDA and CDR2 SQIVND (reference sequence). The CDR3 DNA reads TGTGCCAGCACGACAGCTAACTATGGCTACACCTTC. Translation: CASTTANYGYTF.

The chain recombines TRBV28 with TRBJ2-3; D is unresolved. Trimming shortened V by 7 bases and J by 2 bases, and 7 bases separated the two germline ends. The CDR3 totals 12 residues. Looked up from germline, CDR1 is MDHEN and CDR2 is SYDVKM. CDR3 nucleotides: TGTGCCAGCAAAGGGTTCACAGATACGCAGTATTTT. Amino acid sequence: CASKGFTDTQYF.

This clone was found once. The CDR3 DNA follows: TGTGCCAGCAGTCCACAGACTCTAGCCAAAAACATTCAGTACTTC. Translated: CASSPQTLAKNIQYF. This chain uses TRBV2 with TRBJ2-4; no reliable D call. CDR3 length: 15 residues. The germline V gene has CDR1 SNHLY and CDR2 FYNNEI. Trimming removed 5 bases from V and 0 bases from J, with 11 bases in between. The whole variable domain, filled in from reference TRBV2 and TRBJ2-4, reads EPEVTQTPSHQVTQMGQEVILRCVPISNHLYFYWYRQILGQKVEFLVSFYNNEISEKSEIFDDQFSVERPDGSNFTLKIRSTKLEDSAMYFCASSPQTLAKNIQYFGAGTRLSVL.

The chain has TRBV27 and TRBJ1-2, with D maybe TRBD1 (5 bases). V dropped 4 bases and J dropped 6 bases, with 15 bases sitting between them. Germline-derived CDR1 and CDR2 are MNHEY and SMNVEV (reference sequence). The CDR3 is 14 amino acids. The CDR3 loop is CASSSGEGYDGYTF. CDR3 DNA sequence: TGTGCCAGCAGTTCCGGGGAGGGGTATGATGGCTACACCTTC.

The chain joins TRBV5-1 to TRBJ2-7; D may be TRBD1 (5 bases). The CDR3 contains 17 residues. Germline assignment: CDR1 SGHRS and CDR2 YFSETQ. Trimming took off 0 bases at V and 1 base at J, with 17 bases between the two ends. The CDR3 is CASSLEGGVTDSYEQYF. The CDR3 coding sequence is TGCGCCAGCAGCTTGGAAGGTGGCGTGACAGATTCCTACGAGCAGTACTTC.

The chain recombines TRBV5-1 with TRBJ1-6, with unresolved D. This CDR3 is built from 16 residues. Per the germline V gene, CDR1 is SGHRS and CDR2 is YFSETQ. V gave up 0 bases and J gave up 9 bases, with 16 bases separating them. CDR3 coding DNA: TGCGCCAGCAGCTTGGAATCGGGTCGTCGGGTTTCACCCCTCCACTTT. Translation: CASSLESGRRVSPLHF.

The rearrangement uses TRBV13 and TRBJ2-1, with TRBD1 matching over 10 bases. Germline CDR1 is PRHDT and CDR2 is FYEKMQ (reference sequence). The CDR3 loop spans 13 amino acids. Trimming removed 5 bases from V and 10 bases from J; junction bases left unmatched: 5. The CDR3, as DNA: TGTGCCAGCAGCCTGGACAGGGGGAACGAGCAGTTCTTC. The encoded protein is CASSLDRGNEQFF. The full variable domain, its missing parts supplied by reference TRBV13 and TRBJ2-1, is AAGVIQSPRHLIKEKRETATLKCYPIPRHDTVYWYQQGPGQDPQFLISFYEKMQSDKGSIPDRFSAQQFSDYHSELNMSSLELGDSALYFCASSLDRGNEQFFGPGTRLTVL.

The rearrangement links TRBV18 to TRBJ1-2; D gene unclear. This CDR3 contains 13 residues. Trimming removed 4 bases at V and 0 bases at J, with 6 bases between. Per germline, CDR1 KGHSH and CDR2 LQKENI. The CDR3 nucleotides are TGTGCCAGCTCACACGGAGCTAACTATGGCTACACCTTC. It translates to CASSHGANYGYTF.

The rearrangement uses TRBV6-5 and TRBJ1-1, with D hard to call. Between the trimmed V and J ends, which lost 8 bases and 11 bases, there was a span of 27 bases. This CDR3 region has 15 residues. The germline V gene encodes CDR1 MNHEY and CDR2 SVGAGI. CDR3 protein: CASRADLMNTPRAFF. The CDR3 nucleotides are TGTGCCAGCCGGGCAGACCTGATGAACACCCCGAGGGCTTTCTTT.

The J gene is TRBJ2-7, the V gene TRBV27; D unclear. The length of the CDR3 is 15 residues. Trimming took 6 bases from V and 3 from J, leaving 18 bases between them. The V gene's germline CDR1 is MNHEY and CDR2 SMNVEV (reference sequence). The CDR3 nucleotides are TGTGCCAGCAGCGCCGAGAGAGACACCCACTACGAGCAGTACTTC. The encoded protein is CASSAERDTHYEQYF.